The 19 T cell receptor beta chains listed next were all sequenced from one sample in a study of cytomegalovirus exposure and HLA in healthy donors. The primer mix had 60 Vbeta and 13 Jbeta primers. This table comes from immunoSEQ multiplex PCR, and its TCRdb copy is limited to in-frame clones, with some not included. The sample lists 90,000 or so clones, under 80% occurring once. Sequenced: PBMCs. These receptors came from a man aged 25 to 40 in good health and CMV-seropositive.

The rearrangement uses TRBV13 and TRBJ2-3; 16 nucleotides agree with TRBD2. Germline-derived CDR1 and CDR2 are PRHDT and FYEKMQ (reference sequence). The CDR3 length is 20 residues. J gave up 2 bases and V 4 bases, and 12 bases lay outside the gene matches. The DNA of the CDR3 is TGTGCCAGCAGCTCGTCCGGGACTAGCGGGGGGGCGGTCTTCACAGATACGCAGTATTTT. Translation gives CASSSSGTSGGAVFTDTQYF.

The rearrangement uses TRBV6-6 and TRBJ1-5, with 9 bases identical to TRBD1. The V gene end was trimmed by 0 bases and the J gene end by 5 bases; junction bases not matched to a gene: 5. Germline V CDR1 and CDR2: MNHNY, SVGAGI (reference sequence). The length of the CDR3 is 16 residues. The CDR3 nucleotides read TGTGCCAGCAGTTACTCGGGACAGGGCGGCTATCAGCCCCAGCATTTT. Its translation: CASSYSGQGGYQPQHF.

This chain connects TRBV6-5 to TRBJ1-6; D ambiguous. The CDR3 consists of 14 residues. Germline V gives CDR1 MNHEY, CDR2 SVGAGI. V was cut by 3 bases and J by 6 bases, with 9 bases left in between. The CDR3 sequence is CASSYMNTNSPLHF. Here the CDR3 DNA reads TGTGCCAGCAGTTATATGAACACTAATTCACCCCTCCACTTT.

This clone was observed a handful of times. The chain has TRBV6-6 and TRBJ1-2; D gene unclear. The CDR3 totals 11 residues. Trimming shortened V by 6 bases and J by 8 bases, and 10 bases separated the two germline ends. Germline CDR1 reads MNHNY; CDR2 reads SVGAGI (reference sequence). The chain's CDR3 is CASRNPGGYTF. The CDR3 nucleotides read TGTGCCAGCAGAAACCCCGGGGGCTACACCTTC.

The chain is built from TRBV5-4 and TRBJ2-3; 7 bases are a match to TRBD1. V shed 5 bases and J 0 bases; nucleotides not matched to a gene: 9. The CDR3 totals 16 residues. The germline gives CDR1 SGHNT, CDR2 YYREEE (reference sequence). The CDR3 DNA reads TGTGCCAGCAGATCAGGACAGGAGCCTAGCACAGATACGCAGTATTTT. Its protein product is CASRSGQEPSTDTQYF.

This clone has just one count. The gene calls are TRBV30 and TRBJ2-3; possible D gene TRBD1, 5 bases. Germline CDR1 GTSNPN, CDR2 SVGIG (reference sequence). Trimming cost V 4 bases and J 2 bases, with 16 bases left between them. CDR3 length equals 15 residues. CDR3 coding DNA: TGTGCCTGGAATGGGAAGACAGCGCTCACAGATACGCAGTATTTT. Encoded protein: CAWNGKTALTDTQYF.

The rearrangement uses TRBV6-1 and TRBJ2-2, with D perhaps matching TRBD2 (5 bases). The CDR3 extends over 14 amino acids. Per germline, CDR1 MNHNS and CDR2 SASEGT. Trimming shortened V by 1 base and J by 4 bases, and 7 bases separated the two germline ends. The CDR3 DNA follows: TGTGCCAGCAGTGAAGTCGGAGGCACCGGGGAGCTGTTTTTT. It translates to CASSEVGGTGELFF.

This clone was counted a single time. The genes are TRBV18 and TRBJ2-7, with TRBD1 matching 7 bases. The V gene end was trimmed by 3 bases and the J gene end by 5 bases; junction bases not matched to a gene: 1. The CDR3 contains 12 residues. Looked up from germline, CDR1 is KGHSH and CDR2 is LQKENI. The DNA of the CDR3 is TGTGCCAGCTCACCCGGACAGGACGAGCAGTACTTC. Encoded protein: CASSPGQDEQYF.

This clone occurred a few times. The chain uses TRBV29-1 and TRBJ2-7; tentative D call: TRBD1 (6 bases). Germline loops: CDR1 SQVTM, CDR2 ANQGSEA. The CDR3 is 13 amino acids. V was clipped by 7 bases and J by 0 bases, with 13 bases between them. DNA for the CDR3: TGCAGCGCCGGACAGCGGAGCTCCTACGAGCAGTACTTC. This encodes CSAGQRSSYEQYF.

V usage is TRBV4-2 and J usage is TRBJ2-7; 8 nucleotides align to TRBD2. This CDR3 spans 14 amino acids. With 2 bases clipped from V and 4 bases from J, the junction kept 4 bases outside the gene matches. Germline CDR1 is LGHNA and CDR2 is YNFKEQ. The CDR3 here is CASSQSGTSYEQYF. In DNA, the CDR3 is TGTGCCAGCAGCCAATCCGGGACTAGTTACGAGCAGTACTTC.

The gene calls are TRBV2 and TRBJ1-2; 7 bases match TRBD1. The germline CDR1 and CDR2 sequences are SNHLY and FYNNEI. Trimming at V came to 6 bases and at J to 4 bases, leaving 8 bases not matched to a gene. The CDR3 has 14 amino acids. CDR3 DNA: TGTGCCAGCAGGCCCCAGGGACAGCCCTATGGCTACACCTTC. Encoded protein: CASRPQGQPYGYTF.

The chain combines TRBV28 with TRBJ1-1, with TRBD1 matching over 7 bases. J was trimmed by 6 bases and V by 6 bases; bases with no gene match: 10. The CDR3 has 14 residues. Germline V gene data show CDR1 as MDHEN and CDR2 as SYDVKM. CDR3 region: CASSERNRGAEAFF. DNA of the CDR3: TGTGCCAGCAGCGAGAGAAACAGGGGTGCTGAAGCTTTCTTT.

The chain couples TRBV6-5 to TRBJ2-1; D may be TRBD1 (6 bases). Trimming removed 7 bases from V and 3 bases from J, with 16 bases in between. The V gene's germline CDR1 is MNHEY and CDR2 SVGAGI. The length of the CDR3 is 15 residues. CDR3 region: CASTRSTGRYNEQFF. The CDR3 region has the DNA TGTGCCAGCACTCGGAGCACAGGGCGCTACAATGAGCAGTTCTTC.

The rearrangement joins TRBV7-9 to TRBJ2-2; D is ambiguous. This CDR3 region has 15 residues. V gave up 0 bases and J gave up 1 base, with 6 bases separating them. From germline, CDR1 is SEHNR and CDR2 FQNEAQ (reference sequence). CDR3 in DNA: TGTGCCAGCAGCTTAGCGGCAGGGAACACCGGGGAGCTGTTTTTT. Protein product: CASSLAAGNTGELFF.

The V call is TRBV4-2, the J call TRBJ2-3; a weak D match, TRBD2 (7 bases). With 0 bases removed from V and 2 bases from J, the gap between germline ends came to 21 bases. This CDR3 is built from 19 residues. Germline V gives CDR1 LGHNA, CDR2 YNFKEQ. The CDR3 DNA follows: TGTGCCAGCAGCCAAGAGACTAGTATATTGCGGGGGCCCACAGATACGCAGTATTTT. This translates into CASSQETSILRGPTDTQYF.

This clone was counted only a few times. The genes are TRBV2 and TRBJ2-3; the match to TRBD2 covers 15 bases. The CDR3 extends over 17 amino acids. The J segment lost 4 bases and the V segment lost 8 bases, leaving 10 bases of the junction unmatched. The V gene's germline CDR1 is SNHLY and CDR2 FYNNEI. The CDR3 region is CASGGAGLAGGPDTQYF. The CDR3, as DNA: TGTGCCAGCGGGGGGGCGGGACTAGCGGGGGGTCCAGATACGCAGTATTTT.

This chain joins TRBV4-3 and TRBJ2-1, with D perhaps TRBD1 (5 bases). This CDR3 spans 17 amino acids. Germline lookup yields CDR1 LGHNA and CDR2 YSLEER. Deletions cut 2 bases from V and 0 bases from J, with 14 bases between. CDR3 residues: CASSQTPGDSSYNEQFF. The CDR3 DNA reads TGCGCCAGCAGCCAAACCCCTGGCGACAGCTCCTACAATGAGCAGTTCTTC.

V and J are TRBV6-5 and TRBJ2-5, with a possible D match to TRBD1 (7 bases). Trimming stripped 5 bases from V and 7 bases from J, with 14 bases between. CDR1 MNHEY and CDR2 SVGAGI come from the germline V gene. The CDR3 loop spans 13 amino acids. CDR3 in DNA: TGTGCCAGCAGTGAACGACAGGGAGGGACCCAGTACTTC. Amino acids: CASSERQGGTQYF.

The rearrangement links TRBV5-1 to TRBJ1-2; D is uncertain. Germline V CDR1 and CDR2: SGHRS, YFSETQ. Trimming took off 3 bases at V and 2 bases at J, with 2 bases between the two ends. The CDR3 is 11 amino acids. CDR3 protein: CASSSNYGYTF. Written as DNA, the CDR3 is TGCGCCAGCAGCTCAAACTATGGCTACACCTTC.